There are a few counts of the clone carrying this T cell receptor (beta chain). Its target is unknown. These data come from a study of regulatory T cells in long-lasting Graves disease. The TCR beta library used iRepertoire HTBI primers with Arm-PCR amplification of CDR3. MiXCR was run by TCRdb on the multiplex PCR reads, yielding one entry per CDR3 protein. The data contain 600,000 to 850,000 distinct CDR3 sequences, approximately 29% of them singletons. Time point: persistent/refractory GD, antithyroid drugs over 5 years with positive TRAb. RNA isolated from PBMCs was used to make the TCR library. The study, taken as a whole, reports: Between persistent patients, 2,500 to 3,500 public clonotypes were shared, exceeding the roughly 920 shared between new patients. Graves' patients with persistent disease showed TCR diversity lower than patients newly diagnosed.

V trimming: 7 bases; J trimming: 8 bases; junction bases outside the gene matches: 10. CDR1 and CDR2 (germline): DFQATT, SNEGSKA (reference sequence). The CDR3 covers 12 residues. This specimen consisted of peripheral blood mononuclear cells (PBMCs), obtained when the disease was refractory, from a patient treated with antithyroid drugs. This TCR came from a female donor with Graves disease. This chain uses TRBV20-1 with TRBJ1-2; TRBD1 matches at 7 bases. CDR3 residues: CSGYPQGQGYTF. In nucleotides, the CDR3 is TGCAGTGGTTACCCGCAGGGACAGGGCTACACCTTC.